The entry below gives a single TCR beta chain sequence along with its context. Its specificity is unknown. This entry comes from a study of T-cell reconstitution after alpha-beta-depleted transplantation in children. Study-level points and caveats: The main origin of T-cell counts and diversity one year after transplant was newly produced T cells. After transplant, high TCRbeta diversity at day 60 in some patients arose from surviving recipient T cells and thymic progenitors. Approximately two months post-transplant, alpha-beta T cells reportedly originated from several hundred expanded graft clones.

The germline V gene encodes CDR1 LGHDT and CDR2 YNNKEL (reference sequence). The CDR3 totals 16 residues. The V and J ends lost 3 bases and 8 bases respectively, with 20 bases between them. Unique molecular identifiers featured in how the TCRbeta library was prepared. TCRdb re-analysed the PCR reads in MiXCR, keeping a single row per CDR3 protein. The sample has 800,000 to 1,000,000 distinct CDR3 sequences; about 29% are singletons. The chain combines TRBV3-1 with TRBJ2-1; tentative D call: TRBD2 (5 bases). The source was PBMCs, mostly from graft donor cells, collected 360 days after TCRalphabeta/CD19-depleted stem cell transplant. The clonotype comes from a boy under two years old who had a stem cell transplant for SCID, so the T cells may come from the graft donor. The chain's CDR3 is CASSQGAQRSWDEQFF. CDR3 coding DNA: TGTGCCAGCAGCCAGGGAGCCCAGCGCTCTTGGGATGAGCAGTTCTTC.